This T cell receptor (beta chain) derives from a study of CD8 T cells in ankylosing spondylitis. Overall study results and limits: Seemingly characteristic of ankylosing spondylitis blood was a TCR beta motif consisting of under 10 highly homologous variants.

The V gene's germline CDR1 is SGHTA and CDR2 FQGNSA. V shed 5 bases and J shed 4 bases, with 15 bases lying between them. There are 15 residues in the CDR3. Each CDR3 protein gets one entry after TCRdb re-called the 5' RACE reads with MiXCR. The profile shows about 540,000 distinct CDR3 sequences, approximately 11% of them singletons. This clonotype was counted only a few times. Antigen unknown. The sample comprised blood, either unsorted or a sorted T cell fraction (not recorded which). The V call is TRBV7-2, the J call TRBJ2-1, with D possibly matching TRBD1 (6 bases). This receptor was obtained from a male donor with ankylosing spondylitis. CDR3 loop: CASSERGHEYNEQFF. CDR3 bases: TGTGCCAGCAGCGAGAGGGGACACGAATACAATGAGCAGTTCTTC.